This T cell receptor beta chain was obtained from a study of shared clonotypes between healthy human individuals. Only in-frame clones appear in the TCRdb table, and some are missing; sequencing was by immunoSEQ multiplex PCR. The repertoire holds about 1 million clones, with around 75% as singletons. Study results and limitations: Among several donors, 4.5% to 5.5% of naive CD4 clonotypes were found in common. Despite large depth, rarefaction showed incomplete sorted-subset sequencing.

Points on this clone: What it binds is not known.

The CDR3 length is 13 residues. The germline V and J ends were trimmed by 4 bases and 2 bases, with 9 bases remaining between them. CDR1 and CDR2 from the germline V gene are SGDLS and YYNGEE. This TCR was recovered from a man aged 18 to 35 in good health. This rearrangement joins TRBV9 to TRBJ1-2; no firm D call. The sequencing input was memory CD4+ T cells sorted from blood. Subset of the sample: CD45RA-negative fraction. For the CDR3, the DNA is TGTGCCAGCAGCCCGACACAGAACTATGGCTACACCTTC. This translates into CASSPTQNYGYTF. The full variable domain, its missing parts supplied by reference TRBV9 and TRBJ1-2, is DSGVTQTPKHLITATGQRVTLRCSPRSGDLSVYWYQQSLDQGLQFLIQYYNGEERAKGNILERFSAQQFPDLHSELNLSSLELGDSALYFCASSPTQNYGYTFGSGTRLTVV.